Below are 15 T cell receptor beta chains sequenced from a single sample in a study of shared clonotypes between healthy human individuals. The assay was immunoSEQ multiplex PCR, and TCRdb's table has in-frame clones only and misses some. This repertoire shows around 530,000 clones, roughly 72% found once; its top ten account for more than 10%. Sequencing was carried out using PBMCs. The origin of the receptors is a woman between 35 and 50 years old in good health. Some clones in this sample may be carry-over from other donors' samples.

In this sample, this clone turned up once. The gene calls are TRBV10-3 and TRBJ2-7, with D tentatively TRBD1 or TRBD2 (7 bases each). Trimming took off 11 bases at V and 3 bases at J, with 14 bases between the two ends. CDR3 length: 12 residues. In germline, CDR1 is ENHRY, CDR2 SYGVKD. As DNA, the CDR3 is TGTGCCGTCCAGGGGGACTACTACGAGCAGTACTTC. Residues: CAVQGDYYEQYF.

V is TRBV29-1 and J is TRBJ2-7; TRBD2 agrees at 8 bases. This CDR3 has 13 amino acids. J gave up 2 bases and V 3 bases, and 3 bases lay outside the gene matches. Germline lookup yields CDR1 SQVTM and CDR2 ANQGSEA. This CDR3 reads CSVEREEPYEQYF. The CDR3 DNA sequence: TGCAGCGTTGAGCGGGAGGAGCCCTACGAGCAGTACTTC.

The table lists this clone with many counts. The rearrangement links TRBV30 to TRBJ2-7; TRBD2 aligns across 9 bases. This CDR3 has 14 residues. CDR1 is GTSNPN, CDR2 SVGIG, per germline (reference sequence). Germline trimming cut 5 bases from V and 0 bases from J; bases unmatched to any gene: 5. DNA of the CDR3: TGTGCCTGGCGAAAAGCGGGAGGCTCCTACGAGCAGTACTTC. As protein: CAWRKAGGSYEQYF.

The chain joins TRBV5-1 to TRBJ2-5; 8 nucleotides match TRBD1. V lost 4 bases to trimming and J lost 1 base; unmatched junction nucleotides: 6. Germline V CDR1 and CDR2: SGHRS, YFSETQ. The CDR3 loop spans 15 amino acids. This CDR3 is CASSRGTGPQETQYF. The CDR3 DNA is TGCGCCAGCAGCAGAGGGACAGGCCCCCAAGAGACCCAGTACTTC.

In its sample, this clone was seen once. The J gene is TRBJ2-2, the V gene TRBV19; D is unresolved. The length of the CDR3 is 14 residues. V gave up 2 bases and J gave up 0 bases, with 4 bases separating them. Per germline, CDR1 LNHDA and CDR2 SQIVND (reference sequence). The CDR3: CASSIQTNTGELFF. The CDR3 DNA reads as TGTGCCAGTAGTATACAGACGAACACCGGGGAGCTGTTTTTT.

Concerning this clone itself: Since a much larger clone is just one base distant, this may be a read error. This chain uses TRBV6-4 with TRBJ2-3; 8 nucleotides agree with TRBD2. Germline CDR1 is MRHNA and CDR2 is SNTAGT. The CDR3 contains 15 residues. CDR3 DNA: TGTGCCAGCAGTGCAGCGGGAGAGGCTGTAGATGCGCAGTATTTT. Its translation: CASSAAGEAVDAQYF.

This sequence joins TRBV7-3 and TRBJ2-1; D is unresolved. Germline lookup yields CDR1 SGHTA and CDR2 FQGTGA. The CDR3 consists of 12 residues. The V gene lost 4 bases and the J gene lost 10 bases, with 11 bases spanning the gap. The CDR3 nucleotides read TGTGCCAGCAGCTCAACCGGGCTCGAGCAGTTCTTC. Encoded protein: CASSSTGLEQFF.

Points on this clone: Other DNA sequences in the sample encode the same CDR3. As DNA, the CDR3 is TGTGCCAGCAGCTCCGGGACAGGGACAGATACGCAGTATTTT. Encoded protein: CASSSGTGTDTQYF. The rearrangement joins TRBV5-4 to TRBJ2-3, with 9 bases lining up with TRBD1. This CDR3 region has 14 residues. The V segment lost 3 bases and the J segment 3 bases; nucleotides outside the gene matches: 2. CDR1 SGHNT and CDR2 YYREEE come from the germline V gene (reference sequence).

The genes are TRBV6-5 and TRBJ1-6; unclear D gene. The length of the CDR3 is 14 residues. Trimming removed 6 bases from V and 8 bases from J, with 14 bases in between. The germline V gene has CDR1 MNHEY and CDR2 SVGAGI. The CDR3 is CASSYTITDSPLHF. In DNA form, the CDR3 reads TGTGCCAGCAGCTATACTATCACGGATTCACCCCTCCACTTT.

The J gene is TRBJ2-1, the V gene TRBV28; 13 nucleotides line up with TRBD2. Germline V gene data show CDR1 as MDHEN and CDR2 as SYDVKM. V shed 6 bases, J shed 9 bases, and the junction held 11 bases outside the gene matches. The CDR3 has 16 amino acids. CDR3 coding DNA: TGTGCCAGCAGGCGACTAGCGGGAGGAAAACCGGGTGAGCAGTTCTTC. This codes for CASRRLAGGKPGEQFF.

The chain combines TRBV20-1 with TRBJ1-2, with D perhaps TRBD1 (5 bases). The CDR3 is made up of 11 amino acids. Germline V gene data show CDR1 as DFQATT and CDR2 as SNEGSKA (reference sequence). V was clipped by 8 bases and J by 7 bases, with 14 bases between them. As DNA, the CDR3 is TGCAGTTTCAGGGATCCTCCTGGCTACACCTTC. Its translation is CSFRDPPGYTF.

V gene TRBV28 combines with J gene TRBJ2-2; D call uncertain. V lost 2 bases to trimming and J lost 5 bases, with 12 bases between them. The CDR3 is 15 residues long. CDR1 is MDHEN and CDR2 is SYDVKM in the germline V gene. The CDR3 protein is CASSLGFVRTGELFF. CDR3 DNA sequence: TGTGCCAGCAGTTTAGGGTTTGTGAGGACCGGGGAGCTGTTTTTT. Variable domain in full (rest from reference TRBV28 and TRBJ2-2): DVKVTQSSRYLVKRTGEKVFLECVQDMDHENMFWYRQDPGLGLRLIYFSYDVKMKEKGDIPEGYSVSREKKERFSLILESASTNQTSMYLCASSLGFVRTGELFFGEGSRLTVL.

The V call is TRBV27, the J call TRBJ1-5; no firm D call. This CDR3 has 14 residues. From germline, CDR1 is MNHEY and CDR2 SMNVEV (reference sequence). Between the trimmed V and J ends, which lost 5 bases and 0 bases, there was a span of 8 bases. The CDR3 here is CASSPVNSNQPQHF. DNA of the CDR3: TGTGCCAGCAGTCCTGTAAATAGCAATCAGCCCCAGCATTTT.

CDR3 DNA sequence: TGTGTCAGAAGCCACCCGGGGGGGGGCGGTCAGCCCCAGCATTTT. Protein sequence: CVRSHPGGGGQPQHF. The chain employs TRBV7-5 and TRBJ1-5. TRBV7-5 is reported as a pseudogene. The CDR3 runs to 15 residues.

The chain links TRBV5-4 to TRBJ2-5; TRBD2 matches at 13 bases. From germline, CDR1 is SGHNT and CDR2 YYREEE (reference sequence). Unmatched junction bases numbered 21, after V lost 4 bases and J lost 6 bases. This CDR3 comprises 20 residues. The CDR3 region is CASSVQGQGTLGLAGKTQYF. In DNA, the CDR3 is TGTGCCAGCAGCGTCCAGGGACAGGGGACCCTGGGACTAGCGGGAAAGACCCAGTACTTC.